This T cell receptor (beta chain) stems from a study of OX40 agonist ivuxolimab in advanced cancers. Background on the study: Patients got intravenous ivuxolimab at 0.01 to 10 mg/kg every 2 weeks.

The CDR3 is made up of 14 amino acids. Germline CDR1 is ENHRY and CDR2 is SYGVKD. V dropped 10 bases and J dropped 2 bases, with 18 bases sitting between them. This clone is a singleton in its sample. TCRdb's copy holds only in-frame clones and misses some; the assay was immunoSEQ multiplex PCR. The sample includes about 20,000 clones, about 93% of them seen just once. This material consisted of CD4+ or CD8+ T cells sorted from blood, taken in a trial of the OX40 agonist ivuxolimab. The TCR comes from an adult with an advanced solid tumor such as melanoma, head and neck, liver or kidney cancer. This chain connects TRBV10-3 to TRBJ2-7; D possibly corresponds to TRBD2 (6 bases). The CDR3 bases are TGTGCCACTAGCGACCCGAACCTTCCCTACGAGCAGTACTTC. Amino acids: CATSDPNLPYEQYF.